The entry below gives a single T cell receptor beta chain sequence along with its context. The antigen is unknown. The sample is drawn from a study of response to subunit inactivated influenza vaccine. TCRdb itself ran the RT-PCR reads through MiXCR, one entry per CDR3 protein. Among hundreds of thousands of distinct CDR3 sequences listed, 25% were seen once. The CDR3 has 14 amino acids. With 8 bases clipped from V and 2 bases from J, the junction kept 4 bases outside the gene matches. Per germline, CDR1 ENHRY and CDR2 SYGVKD. Points from the study as a whole: The authors proposed limited new T cell recruitment per seasonal influenza vaccination.

The chain joins TRBV10-3 to TRBJ2-1; 9 bases are a match to TRBD1. This clonotype originated in a man between 50 and 59 years old who received an inactivated influenza vaccine. The sequences come from CD4+ T cells sorted from PBMCs, collected more than 4 days after vaccination. Written as DNA, the CDR3 is TGTGCCATCGCCGGGACAGGGACCTACAATGAGCAGTTCTTC. It is translated as CAIAGTGTYNEQFF.